This passage covers 9 T cell receptor beta chains from one sample sequenced in a study of blood T cells in healthy people across ages. A sample-barcoded 5' primer and a J-beta primer mix were used in a second PCR of roughly 7 to 11 cycles. Using its own MiXCR run on the 5' RACE reads, TCRdb lists one record per CDR3 protein. This table holds 700,000 to 950,000 distinct CDR3 sequences, roughly 43% found once. The source material was blood. Receptors originate from an older woman in good health.

V gene TRBV7-2 combines with J gene TRBJ1-2; D gene ambiguous. Germline CDR1 SGHTA, CDR2 FQGNSA. CDR3 size: 15 residues. V was pared by 5 bases and J by 3 bases, with 16 bases between. CDR3 loop: CASSRPQPGYYGYTF. Here the CDR3 DNA reads TGTGCCAGCAGCCGTCCCCAGCCAGGATACTATGGCTACACCTTC.

This clonotype showed up just once. At one end the junction does not follow the germline gene, possibly because of a read error. The chain combines TRBV4-2 with TRBJ2-1, with TRBD2 matching 11 bases. Judging by the DNA end, TRBJ2-7 fits better; the J call may be wrong. CDR3 length equals 17 residues. The germline gives CDR1 LGHNA, CDR2 YNFKEQ. CDR3 coding DNA: TGTGTCAGCAGGATACTAGCGGGAGAGAATTTATACAATGAGCAGTACTTC. Translation: CVSRILAGENLYNEQYF.

This clonotype was seen many times. The V call is TRBV11-2, the J call TRBJ2-7; 11 bases are shared with TRBD2. CDR3 length equals 16 residues. Losses at the gene ends were 0 bases for V and 0 bases for J; bases not matched to a gene: 1. Germline CDR1 is SGHAT and CDR2 is FQNNGV. The chain's CDR3 is CASSLETSGSSYEQYF. CDR3 nucleotides: TGTGCCAGCAGCTTAGAAACTAGCGGGAGCTCCTACGAGCAGTACTTC.

In its sample, this clonotype was seen many times. The J gene is TRBJ2-6, the V gene TRBV6-5; D call uncertain. Germline-derived CDR1 and CDR2 are MNHEY and SVGAGI. Trimming took 7 bases from V and 3 from J, leaving 13 bases between them. The CDR3 sequence is 15 residues long. The chain's CDR3 is CASTSGYSGANVLTF. The CDR3 DNA is TGTGCCAGCACCTCCGGGTATAGTGGGGCCAACGTCCTGACTTTC.

The chain has TRBV29-1 and TRBJ2-7; 12 nucleotides match TRBD1. CDR3 length: 14 amino acids. V was pared by 6 bases and J by 7 bases, with 10 bases of the junction left unmatched. Germline assignment: CDR1 SQVTM and CDR2 ANQGSEA. This chain's CDR3 is CSVTGTGGRGEQYF. The CDR3 nucleotides read TGCAGCGTCACCGGGACAGGGGGCCGGGGGGAGCAGTACTTC.

This clonotype was counted between two and nine times. The V call is TRBV20-1, the J call TRBJ2-2; no clear D gene. Germline V lookup: CDR1 DFQATT, CDR2 SNEGSKA (reference sequence). This CDR3 comprises 16 residues. Trimming pared 0 bases from V and 0 bases from J, leaving 11 bases between. The CDR3 loop is CSARDYRTANTGELFF. Written as DNA, the CDR3 is TGCAGTGCTAGAGATTACCGGACCGCGAACACCGGGGAGCTGTTTTTT.

The genes are TRBV20-1 and TRBJ2-1; 9 bases map to TRBD2. The length of the CDR3 is 13 residues. V gave up 2 bases and J gave up 7 bases; unmatched junction bases: 3. CDR1 is DFQATT and CDR2 is SNEGSKA in the germline V gene (reference sequence). CDR3 sequence reads: CSARLAGLNEQFF. The CDR3 nucleotides are TGCAGTGCTAGACTAGCGGGGTTAAATGAGCAGTTCTTC.

On this clonotype itself: One junction end disagrees with the germline gene, perhaps due to a read error. The genes are TRBV27 and TRBJ2-5; either TRBD1 or TRBD2 may supply D (5 bases each). The CDR3 is 16 residues long. Germline V CDR1 and CDR2: MNHEY, SMNVEV (reference sequence). CDR3: CAGSFTSGAFQETQYF. CDR3 DNA sequence: TGTGCCGGCAGTTTCACTAGTGGGGCCTTTCAAGAGACCCAGTACTTC.

V usage is TRBV7-6 and J usage is TRBJ2-7; possibly TRBD1 or TRBD2 for D (5 bases each). With 3 bases removed from V and 0 bases from J, the gap between germline ends came to 18 bases. The CDR3 contains 17 residues. CDR1 and CDR2 from the germline V gene are SGHVS and FNYEAQ. The chain's CDR3 is CASSFPAGTASSYEQYF. The CDR3 coding sequence is TGTGCCAGCAGCTTCCCGGCCGGGACGGCCAGCTCCTACGAGCAGTACTTC.